This TCR beta chain was obtained from a study of shared clonotypes between healthy human individuals. CD45RO-negative CD8 cells positively selected for CCR7 made up the naive population, which excluded terminally differentiated effector memory CD45RA+ cells. The donors, all of them Caucasian adults, lived in Nashville, Tennessee. Comments on this clone: What it recognizes is unknown.

Several immunoSEQ 96-well plates shared each subset's DNA, each plate a replicate. Clones were sequenced by immunoSEQ multiplex PCR, and TCRdb holds only the in-frame ones, with some missing. The table records some 2.1 million clones, approximately 94% of them present only once. Overall study results and limits: A few donors had around 5% of their naive CD4 clonotypes in common.

In germline, CDR1 is ENHRY, CDR2 SYGVKD. V was pared by 9 bases and J by 0 bases, with 17 bases between. This CDR3 has 15 amino acids. The chain is built from TRBV10-3 and TRBJ1-2; D unresolved. The TCR comes from a man between 18 and 35 years old in good health. The sequencing input was naive CD8+ T cells sorted from blood. The CDR3 DNA sequence: TGTGCCATTCCCAAACCTTCACATGCTAACTATGGCTACACCTTC. It yields the protein CAIPKPSHANYGYTF.